This paragraph reports one T cell receptor beta chain. Its antigen is unidentified. The CDR3 consists of 15 residues. Germline values: CDR1 LNHDA, CDR2 SQIVND (reference sequence). V lost 2 bases and J lost 7; bases outside the gene matches: 8. This sample stems from a study of cytomegalovirus exposure and HLA in healthy donors. Study results and caveats: Investigators reported approximately 150 TCR beta chains as tied to cytomegalovirus. High sensitivity and specificity were reportedly achieved when the classifier diagnosed cytomegalovirus status.

Both 60 Vbeta primers and 13 Jbeta primers went into the PCR. Sequencing was performed with immunoSEQ multiplex PCR; in TCRdb, only in-frame clones are kept and a portion is missing. Of approximately 130,000 clones listed, over 70% were seen once; the top ten hold roughly 9%. The sequencing sample was made of PBMCs. This TCR derives from a woman aged 50 to 60 in good health and CMV-seropositive. V usage is TRBV19 and J usage is TRBJ2-1; 7 positions match TRBD2. In nucleotides, the CDR3 is TGTGCCAGTAGTATACTTTCGACTAGCCGAAATGAGCAGTTCTTC. Its translation: CASSILSTSRNEQFF. Combining the CDR3 with reference TRBV19 and TRBJ2-1 gives the whole variable domain DGGITQSPKYLFRKEGQNVTLSCEQNLNHDAMYWYRQDPGQGLRLIYYSQIVNDFQKGDIAEGYSVSREKKESFPLTVTSAQKNPTAFYLCASSILSTSRNEQFFGPGTRLTVL.